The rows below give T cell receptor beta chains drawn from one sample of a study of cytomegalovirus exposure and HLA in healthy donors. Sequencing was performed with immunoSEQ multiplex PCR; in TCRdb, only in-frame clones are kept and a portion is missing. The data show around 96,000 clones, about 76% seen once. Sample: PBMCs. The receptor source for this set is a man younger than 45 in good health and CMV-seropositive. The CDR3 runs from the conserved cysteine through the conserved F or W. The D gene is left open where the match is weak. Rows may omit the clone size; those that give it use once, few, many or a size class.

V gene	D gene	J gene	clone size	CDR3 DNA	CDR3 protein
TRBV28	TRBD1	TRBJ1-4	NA	TGTGCCAGCAGTTTACCTACAGGGGGCGGGAGAAAACTGTTTTTT	CASSLPTGGGRKLFF
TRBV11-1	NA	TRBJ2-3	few	TGTGCCAGCAGCTTAGCGGGGGGTACGCAGTATTTT	CASSLAGGTQYF
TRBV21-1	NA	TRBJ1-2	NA	TGTGCCAGGTCGCGGGCCAGGGGGCAGGATGGCTACACCTTC	CARSRARGQDGYTF
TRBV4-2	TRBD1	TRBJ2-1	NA	TGTGCCAGCAGCCAAGATCAGACAGGGAGCTCCTACAATGAGCAGTTCTTC	CASSQDQTGSSYNEQFF
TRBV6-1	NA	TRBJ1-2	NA	TGTGCCAGCAGTGAAATGTGGGGAGGACGTCCGTTGGATTCCTTC	CASSEMWGGRPLDSF
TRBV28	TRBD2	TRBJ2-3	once	TGTGCCAGCAGTTTGCGGACTAGCGGGGTGATAGGGACAGATACGCAGTATTTT	CASSLRTSGVIGTDTQYF
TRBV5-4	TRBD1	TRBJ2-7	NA	TGTGCCAGCAGCTTGCCGGGACAGGGAGCCTACGAGCAGTACTTC	CASSLPGQGAYEQYF
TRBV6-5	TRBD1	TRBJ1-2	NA	TGTGCCAGCAGGGGACAGTATCCTATTAACTATGGCTACACCTTC	CASRGQYPINYGYTF
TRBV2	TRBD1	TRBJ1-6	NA	TGTGCCAGCAGTGAGAGTGGGGACAGCTATAATTCACCCCTCCACTTT	CASSESGDSYNSPLHF
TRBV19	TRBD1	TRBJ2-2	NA	TGTGCCAGTAGTGGGACAGGGGGTGCCGGGGAGCTGTTTTTT	CASSGTGGAGELFF
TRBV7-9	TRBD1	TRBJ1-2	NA	TGTTCCAGCAGCTTAGCGGGAGGACAGGGGGCGCTGGGCTACACCTTC	CSSSLAGGQGALGYTF
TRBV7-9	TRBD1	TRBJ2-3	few	TGTGCCAGCAGCTTGGAGACAGGGGGCTGGAGCACAGATACGCAGTATTTT	CASSLETGGWSTDTQYF
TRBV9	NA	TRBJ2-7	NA	TGTGCCAGCAGCTCCGACGACAGCTACGAGCAGTACTTC	CASSSDDSYEQYF
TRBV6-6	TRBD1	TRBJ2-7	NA	TGTGCCTGTAAGACAGGGGCGAACTACGAGCAGTACTTC	CACKTGANYEQYF
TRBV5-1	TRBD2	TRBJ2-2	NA	TGCGCCAGCAGCCTTAGCGGGGCGGGTTTCGCCGGGGAGCTGTTTTTT	CASSLSGAGFAGELFF
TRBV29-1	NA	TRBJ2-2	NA	TGCAGCGCCGCAGGTCTGGGGAGTAGGTCCGGGGAGCTGTTTTTT	CSAAGLGSRSGELFF
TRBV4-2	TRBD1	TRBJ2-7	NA	TGTGCCAGCAGCCATCCGGACAGGGCGACGGCCTACGAGCAGTACTTC	CASSHPDRATAYEQYF
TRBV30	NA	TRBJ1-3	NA	TGTGCCTGGAGTGCCTTGTCGGGGGGCAGAAACACCATATATTTT	CAWSALSGGRNTIYF
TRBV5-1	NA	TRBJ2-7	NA	TGCGCCAGCAGCTCGGGAGCGGTGACCTACGAGCAGTACTTC	CASSSGAVTYEQYF
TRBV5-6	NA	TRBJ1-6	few	TGTGCCAGCAGCCGAGGACTTCCACCCCTCCACTTT	CASSRGLPPLHF
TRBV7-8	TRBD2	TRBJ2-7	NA	TGTGCCAGCAGCTCGGGACTAGTCCCCTACGAGCAGTACTTC	CASSSGLVPYEQYF
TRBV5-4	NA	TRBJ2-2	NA	TGTGCCAGCAGCGGACAGAACACCGGGGAGCTGTTTTTT	CASSGQNTGELFF
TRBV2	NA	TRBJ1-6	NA	TGTGCCAGCAGCGAACGACAGGTTGCTAATTCACCCCTCCACTTT	CASSERQVANSPLHF
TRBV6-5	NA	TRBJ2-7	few	TGTGCCAGCAGTCCACTGACAGGAACCTACGAGCAGTACTTC	CASSPLTGTYEQYF
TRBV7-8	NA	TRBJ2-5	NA	TGTGCCAGCAGCTTCCCCGTCGGGAGCCCCGGGGAGACCCAGTACTTC	CASSFPVGSPGETQYF
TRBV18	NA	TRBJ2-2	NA	TGTGCCAGCTCACCCACAGCGAACACCGGGGAGCTGTTTTTT	CASSPTANTGELFF
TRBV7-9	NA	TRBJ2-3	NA	TGTGCCAGCGCCACAGATTTCGCCGATACGCAGTATTTT	CASATDFADTQYF
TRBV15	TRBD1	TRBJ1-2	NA	TGTGCCACCAGCTTGGGACAGTCCTATGGCTACACCTTC	CATSLGQSYGYTF
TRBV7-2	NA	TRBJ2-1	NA	TGTGCCAGCAGCCTCAGCCCGACTACTAGTAATGAGCAGTTCTTC	CASSLSPTTSNEQFF
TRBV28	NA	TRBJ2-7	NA	TGTGCCAGCAGTTTAGGAGGACTTTTCAACGCCTACGAGCAGTACTTC	CASSLGGLFNAYEQYF
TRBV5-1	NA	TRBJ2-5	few	TGCGCCAGCAGCTTGGTGGCAGGGCGAGAGACCCAGTACTTC	CASSLVAGRETQYF
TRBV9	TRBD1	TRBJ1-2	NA	TGTGCCAGCAGCGCCGGGACAGGGAAACACTATGGCTACACCTTC	CASSAGTGKHYGYTF
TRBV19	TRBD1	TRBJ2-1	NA	TGTGCCAGTAGTCGGCTGCTGCGGGGACAGGGTTACAATGAGCAGTTCTTC	CASSRLLRGQGYNEQFF
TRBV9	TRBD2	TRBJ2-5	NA	TGTGCCAGCAGCGCCCTGGGACTAGCGGATCAAGAGACCCAGTACTTC	CASSALGLADQETQYF
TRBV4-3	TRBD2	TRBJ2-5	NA	TGCGCCAGCAGCCAAGAACTAGCGGGGGGGCTTGGAGAGACCCAGTACTTC	CASSQELAGGLGETQYF
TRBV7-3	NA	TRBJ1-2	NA	TGTGCCAGCAGCTTAGGGCAGGGACTTGATGGCTACACCTTC	CASSLGQGLDGYTF
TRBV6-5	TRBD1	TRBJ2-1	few	TGTGCCAGCAGCCCCGGGACAGGGGAATACAATGAGCAGTTCTTC	CASSPGTGEYNEQFF
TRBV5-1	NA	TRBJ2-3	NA	TGCGCCAGCAGAGAGGGGGCAGATACGCAGTATTTT	CASREGADTQYF
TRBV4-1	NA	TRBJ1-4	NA	TGCGCCAGCAGCCATACTCCGGCAACTAATGAAAAACTGTTTTTT	CASSHTPATNEKLFF
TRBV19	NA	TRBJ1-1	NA	TGTGCCAGTAGTATAGATCCGGTGATGAACACTGAAGCTTTCTTT	CASSIDPVMNTEAFF
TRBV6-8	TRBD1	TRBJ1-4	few	TGTGCCAGCAGTATAGACAGGGCGTGGGGTGAAAAACTGTTTTTT	CASSIDRAWGEKLFF
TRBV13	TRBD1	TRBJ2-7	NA	TGTGCCAGCAGCTTGGGACAGGGGGCTGGCTACGAGCAGTACTTC	CASSLGQGAGYEQYF
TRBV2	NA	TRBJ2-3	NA	TGTGCCAGCAGTGGTCAGAACCCAAGCACAGATACGCAGTATTTT	CASSGQNPSTDTQYF
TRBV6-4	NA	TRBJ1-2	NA	TGTGCCAGCAGTGACTCGATTGGGGGCGTGGATGGCTACACCTTC	CASSDSIGGVDGYTF
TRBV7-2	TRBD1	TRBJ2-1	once	TGTGCCAGCAGCTATTATTACAGGGGAGAGTCCTACAATGAGCAGTTCTTC	CASSYYYRGESYNEQFF
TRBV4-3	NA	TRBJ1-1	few	TGCGCCAGCAGCCCGGAGGGTGGGGGAGCTTTCTTT	CASSPEGGGAFF
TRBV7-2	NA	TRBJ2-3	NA	TGTGCCAGCCGGTTTGGAGATACGCAGTATTTT	CASRFGDTQYF
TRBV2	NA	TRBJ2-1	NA	TGTGCCAGCAGTAAACTAGTCCATGAGCAGTTCTTC	CASSKLVHEQFF
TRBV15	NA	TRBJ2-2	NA	TGTGCCACCAGCAGTCGAGGGGGTCGGGAGCTGTTTTTT	CATSSRGGRELFF
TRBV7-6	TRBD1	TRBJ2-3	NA	TGTGCCAGCAGCTCGACAGGGGAGAACACAGATACGCAGTATTTT	CASSSTGENTDTQYF